These 28 T cell receptor beta chains originate from one sample sequenced in a study of T cells in Graves' hyperthyroidism and ophthalmopathy. Amplification of TCR beta CDR3 regions used RNA as the template. HTBI primers were used for first-round RT-PCR of the TCR CDR3. TCRdb re-called the multiplex PCR reads through MiXCR, storing one row per CDR3 protein. The repertoire holds roughly 100,000 distinct CDR3 sequences, over 45% seen once, with about a quarter in the top ten. Sequenced sample: blood. The origin of the receptors is a man aged 35 to 55 with Graves' hyperthyroidism.

A remark on this clonotype: The junction and the germline gene differ at one end; a read error may be behind it. The rearrangement uses TRBV2 and TRBJ1-2; the D gene is possibly TRBD1 (6 bases). Germline V gene lookup returns CDR1 SNHLY and CDR2 FYNNEI. The CDR3 has 11 residues. The CDR3 reads CASRNHGGYAF. For the CDR3, the DNA is TGTGCCAGCAGGAACCATGGGGGCTACGCCTTC.

This clonotype was observed a few times. The chain is built from TRBV28 and TRBJ1-1; 9 bases align to TRBD1. V dropped 3 bases and J dropped 10; count of bases not matched to a gene: 6. CDR3 length: 13 residues. Germline V gene data show CDR1 as MDHEN and CDR2 as SYDVKM. In DNA, the CDR3 is TGTGCCAGCAGTTTCCGGGACAGGGTCAGAGCTTTCTTT. Its translation: CASSFRDRVRAFF.

This clonotype has a count of ten or more. The genes are TRBV7-9 and TRBJ2-7; D gene unclear. Trimming left V 3 bases short and J 2 bases short, with 5 bases between. Per germline, CDR1 SEHNR and CDR2 FQNEAQ (reference sequence). The CDR3 sequence is 12 residues long. The CDR3 sequence: CASSLGTYEQYF. DNA for the CDR3: TGTGCCAGCAGCTTGGGCACCTACGAGCAGTACTTC.

This clonotype was seen repeatedly, ten times or more. One end of the junction does not line up with germline, which may come from a read error. The V and J genes are TRBV7-7 and TRBJ1-1, with no clear D. Per germline, CDR1 SSHAT and CDR2 FNYEAQ (reference sequence). This CDR3 comprises 13 residues. CDR3: CASSFSVNTEAFF. The CDR3 nucleotides are TGTGCTAGCAGCTTCTCCGTGAACACTGAAGCTTTCTTT. The full variable domain, rest sourced from reference TRBV7-7 and TRBJ1-1, is GAGVSQSPRYKVTKRGQDVTLRCDPISSHATLYWYQQALGQGPEFLTYFNYEAQPDKSGLPSDRFSAERPEGSISTLTIQRTEQRDSAMYRCASSFSVNTEAFFGQGTRLTVV.

V usage is TRBV7-1 and J usage is TRBJ2-3; a possible D gene is TRBD2 (6 bases). TRBV7-1 is placed among ORFs of uncertain function. With 3 bases removed from V and 2 bases from J, the gap between germline ends came to 15 bases. The CDR3 length is 16 residues. In DNA, the CDR3 is TGTGCCAGCAGCTCCCGTTTGGGGGGACCCACAGATACGCAGTATTTT. This codes for CASSSRLGGPTDTQYF.

Concerning this clonotype: One base away lies a much larger clone, so this may be a sequencing read error. V is TRBV4-1 and J is TRBJ1-1, with 7 bases matching TRBD1. The CDR3 extends over 15 amino acids. Unmatched junction bases numbered 11, after V lost 1 base and J lost 9 bases. Germline loops: CDR1 MGHRA, CDR2 YSYEKL. CDR3: CASSQVGGTEGKAFF. The CDR3 region has the DNA TGCGCCAGCAGCCAAGTTGGCGGGACAGAGGGCAAAGCTTTCTTT.

This chain joins TRBV7-2 and TRBJ2-5, with TRBD2 identical over 12 bases. This CDR3 is built from 15 residues. CDR1 SGHTA and CDR2 FQGNSA come from the germline V gene. V was pared by 1 base and J by 5 bases, with 2 bases of the junction left unmatched. CDR3 loop: CASSLVGTSGETQYF. In DNA, the CDR3 is TGTGCCAGCAGCTTAGTGGGGACTAGCGGGGAGACCCAGTACTTC.

The rearrangement uses TRBV5-7 and TRBJ2-3, with D possibly matching TRBD1 (6 bases). TRBV5-7 is an open reading frame whose function is uncertain. V lost 4 bases, J lost 2 bases, and 17 bases lay in between. The CDR3 totals 16 residues. The DNA for the CDR3 is TGTGCCAGCAGCAATGCTCCAGGGGCGCCCACAGATACGCAGTATTTT. This sequence encodes CASSNAPGAPTDTQYF.

Ten or more counts support this clonotype. The chain couples TRBV20-1 to TRBJ2-2; TRBD2 matches 10 bases. CDR3 size: 18 residues. The V gene end was trimmed by 2 bases and the J gene end by 6 bases; junction bases not matched to a gene: 15. Germline V CDR1 and CDR2: DFQATT, SNEGSKA (reference sequence). The CDR3: CSARPGLAGVKGSGELFF. The CDR3, as DNA: TGCAGTGCTAGACCAGGGCTAGCGGGAGTTAAAGGCTCCGGGGAGCTGTTTTTT.

The CDR3 protein is CASSLEGATGELFF. Here the CDR3 DNA reads TGTGCCAGCAGTTTAGAAGGGGCCACCGGGGAGCTGTTTTTT. The chain couples TRBV12-3 or TRBV12-4 to TRBJ2-2; D is possibly TRBD1 (5 bases). V lost 1 base and J lost 4, with 7 bases in between. CDR3 length: 14 residues.

This clonotype was counted between two and nine times. This sequence joins TRBV30 and TRBJ1-1; D remains unclear. Trimming removed 2 bases from V and 1 base from J, with 5 bases in between. This CDR3 comprises 12 residues. The germline V gene encodes CDR1 GTSNPN and CDR2 SVGIG (reference sequence). Here the CDR3 DNA reads TGTGCCTGGAGTTCAGGGAACACTGAAGCTTTCTTT. This codes for CAWSSGNTEAFF.

V is TRBV7-9 and J is TRBJ1-2, with 7 nucleotides matching TRBD1. This CDR3 region has 17 residues. CDR1 is SEHNR and CDR2 is FQNEAQ in the germline V gene (reference sequence). J gave up 2 bases and V 5 bases, and 14 bases lay outside the gene matches. The CDR3 DNA is TGTGCCAGCAGCCAAGAGGACAAGGGGGCCCTAAACTATGGCTACACCTTC. Encoded protein: CASSQEDKGALNYGYTF.

The V gene is TRBV24-1, the J gene TRBJ2-7, with 13 bases fitting TRBD2. The CDR3 covers 17 residues. Germline V gives CDR1 KGHDR, CDR2 SFDVKD. V lost 3 bases and J lost 3; bases outside the gene matches: 7. DNA of the CDR3: TGTGCCACCAGTGATCCCACTAGCGGGAGGGATTGCTACGAGCAGTACTTC. Residues: CATSDPTSGRDCYEQYF.

CDR3 nucleotide sequence: TGCGCCAGCAGCTTGGCGGGGGGGCCCTATAATTCACCCCTCCACTTT. It yields the protein CASSLAGGPYNSPLHF. This chain connects TRBV5-1 to TRBJ1-6, with a weak D call TRBD1 (6 bases). With 0 bases removed from V and 2 bases from J, the gap between germline ends came to 9 bases. The germline V gene encodes CDR1 SGHRS and CDR2 YFSETQ. The CDR3 loop spans 16 amino acids.

This clonotype was counted ten times or more. V gene TRBV5-6 combines with J gene TRBJ2-7, with D possibly TRBD2 on 6 matching bases. Germline V gene sequence: CDR1 SGHDT, CDR2 YYEEEE. CDR3 length: 14 residues. The V end was cut by 1 base, the J end by 0 bases, with 8 bases between. The CDR3 coding sequence is TGTGCCAGCAGCTTGATCGGGAGCTCCTACGAGCAGTACTTC. The encoded protein is CASSLIGSSYEQYF. The full variable domain, rest sourced from reference TRBV5-6 and TRBJ2-7, is DAGVTQSPTHLIKTRGQQVTLRCSPKSGHDTVSWYQQALGQGPQFIFQYYEEEERQRGNFPDRFSGHQFPNYSSELNVNALLLGDSALYLCASSLIGSSYEQYFGPGTRLTVT.

This clonotype was seen many times. V is TRBV4-1 and J is TRBJ1-2; TRBD1 matches at 7 bases. Germline CDR1 and CDR2: MGHRA and YSYEKL. There are 15 residues in the CDR3. Trimming cost V 0 bases and J 4 bases; bases outside gene matches: 5. CDR3 sequence: CASSQEGTVTYGYTF. The CDR3 DNA reads TGCGCCAGCAGCCAAGAGGGGACAGTAACCTATGGCTACACCTTC.

At least ten counts were recorded for this clonotype. Here the CDR3 DNA reads TGCAGTGCTAGAGGATGGACAGAGACAAACTATGGCTACACCTTC. Encoded protein: CSARGWTETNYGYTF. V is TRBV20-1 and J is TRBJ1-2, with D possibly matching TRBD1 (6 bases). Trimming left V 1 base short and J 2 bases short, with 14 bases between. The length of the CDR3 is 15 residues. In germline, CDR1 is DFQATT, CDR2 SNEGSKA (reference sequence).

The chain carries TRBV10-1 and TRBJ2-3; D not resolved. CDR1 and CDR2 from the germline V gene are WNHNN and SYGVQD (reference sequence). The CDR3 contains 12 residues. Deletions cut 6 bases from V and 11 bases from J, with 15 bases between. The CDR3 nucleotides read TGCGCCAGCAGCCAAGATGCCAATGAGCAGTATTTT. Amino acids: CASSQDANEQYF.

Ten or more counts support this clonotype. The junction departs from germline at one end; a sequencing error may be responsible. The V and J genes are TRBV11-2 and TRBJ1-6; D possibly corresponds to TRBD1 (6 bases). Germline V gene data show CDR1 as SGHAT and CDR2 as FQNNGV. This CDR3 contains 14 residues. CDR3 residues: CASSLGGNNSPLHF. The CDR3 DNA follows: TGCGCCAGCAGCTTAGGGGGGAATAATTCACCCCTCCACTTT.

As concerns this clonotype: This is likely a read error, given that the CDR3 carries no conserved phenylalanine or tryptophan at its end. This chain uses TRBV15 with TRBJ2-4; D is unresolved. The length of the CDR3 is 14 residues. CDR1 is LNHNV, CDR2 YYDKDF, per germline (reference sequence). The CDR3 DNA is TGTACCACCAGCAGAGATCGCCTGCGAATCATTCAGTACTCC. Translated, it gives CTTSRDRLRIIQYS.

As to this clonotype: With a much larger clone just one base away, this may be a read error. The rearrangement joins TRBV12-3 or TRBV12-4 to TRBJ1-4, with a possible D match to TRBD1 (6 bases). Trimming cost V 8 bases and J 10 bases, with 20 bases left between them. The CDR3 has 14 amino acids. CDR3 sequence reads: CASHDSGKGGKLFF. In nucleotides, the CDR3 is TGTGCCAGCCATGACTCAGGGAAGGGGGGAAAACTGTTTTTT.

V and J are TRBV2 and TRBJ2-2; 8 positions match TRBD2. Germline trimming cut 7 bases from V and 7 bases from J; bases unmatched to any gene: 2. The CDR3 is made up of 12 amino acids. From germline, CDR1 is SNHLY and CDR2 FYNNEI. Written as DNA, the CDR3 is TGTGCCAGCAAAGGGACTAGCGGGGAGCTGTTTTTT. Translating gives CASKGTSGELFF.

This clonotype was observed many times. This chain connects TRBV9 to TRBJ2-7; D may correspond to TRBD1 or TRBD2 (9 bases each). The CDR3 is 15 residues long. Germline lookup yields CDR1 SGDLS and CDR2 YYNGEE. V was cut by 4 bases and J by 2 bases, with 16 bases left in between. The CDR3 loop reads CASSLAGQGTYEQYF. The CDR3 nucleotides read TGTGCCAGCAGCCTAGCGGGACAGGGAACCTACGAGCAGTACTTC.

CDR3 DNA sequence: TGTGCCACCAGCGGAACGGTACAGGGGCGTTACGAGCAGTACTTC. Translation gives CATSGTVQGRYEQYF. The V and J genes are TRBV15 and TRBJ2-7; 7 bases are shared with TRBD1. Germline V gene lookup returns CDR1 LNHNV and CDR2 YYDKDF (reference sequence). CDR3 size: 15 residues. Germline trimming cut 5 bases from V and 4 bases from J; bases unmatched to any gene: 11.

This chain joins TRBV15 and TRBJ2-1, with TRBD2 matching over 8 bases. Germline CDR1 reads LNHNV; CDR2 reads YYDKDF (reference sequence). The J segment lost 7 bases and the V segment lost 8 bases, leaving 4 bases of the junction unmatched. This CDR3 region has 12 residues. The CDR3 loop is CATVIAGNEQFF. The CDR3 nucleotides are TGTGCCACCGTTATAGCGGGAAATGAGCAGTTCTTC.

This clonotype was observed at least ten times. V gene TRBV7-2 combines with J gene TRBJ2-7; 7 bases are shared with TRBD2. The CDR3 totals 16 residues. Germline trimming cut 1 base from V and 0 bases from J; bases unmatched to any gene: 6. CDR1 is SGHTA and CDR2 is FQGNSA in the germline V gene. CDR3 DNA: TGTGCCAGCAGCTTAGTATTTAGCGGGCACTCCTACGAGCAGTACTTC. Encoded protein: CASSLVFSGHSYEQYF.

This sequence joins TRBV19 and TRBJ2-2; D is unclear. Germline loops: CDR1 LNHDA, CDR2 SQIVND (reference sequence). The CDR3 extends over 15 amino acids. Trimming cost V 0 bases and J 4 bases, with 9 bases left between them. The CDR3 DNA sequence: TGTGCCAGTAGTATAGATCCCGTCAGCACCGGGGAGCTGTTTTTT. Protein product: CASSIDPVSTGELFF.

In regard to this clonotype: A clone one base away is much larger, so this may be a read error. The V and J genes are TRBV6-1 and TRBJ2-7; no clear D gene. Per the germline V gene, CDR1 is MNHNS and CDR2 is SASEGT. The CDR3 runs to 15 residues. Between the trimmed V and J ends, which lost 6 bases and 2 bases, there was a span of 17 bases. CDR3 DNA sequence: TGTGCCAGCAGCCTCCCCAATCCGAGCGCCTACGAGCAGTACTTC. Translated: CASSLPNPSAYEQYF.